Many counts were recorded for the clone carrying this T cell receptor beta chain. As yet, its antigen is unknown. Individual cDNA molecules carried attached unique molecular identifiers. TCRdb recomputed calls from the 5' RACE reads with MiXCR, one row per CDR3 protein. This sample has roughly 30,000 distinct CDR3 sequences, with approximately 5.4% found just once. This entry is derived from a study of early T cells in non-severe SARS-CoV-2 infection. Overall study: Unpaired chains resulted from sequencing bulk RNA of unsorted whole blood. Study-level findings and limits: VDJdb-based matching was biased toward anti-spike CD8 responses and missed private and CD4 specificities.

Trimming cost V 0 bases and J 2 bases, with 11 bases left between them. Germline V gives CDR1 SGHRS, CDR2 YFSETQ. The CDR3 runs to 15 residues. The origin of this receptor is an adult who was a healthcare worker with PCR-confirmed SARS-CoV-2 infection or an uninfected control (not recorded which). The sample was whole blood. The chain uses TRBV5-1 and TRBJ1-2, with D tentatively TRBD1 (6 bases). The DNA of the CDR3 is TGCGCCAGCAGCTTGGACGACAGGAGGAACTATGGCTACACCTTC. This sequence encodes CASSLDDRRNYGYTF.